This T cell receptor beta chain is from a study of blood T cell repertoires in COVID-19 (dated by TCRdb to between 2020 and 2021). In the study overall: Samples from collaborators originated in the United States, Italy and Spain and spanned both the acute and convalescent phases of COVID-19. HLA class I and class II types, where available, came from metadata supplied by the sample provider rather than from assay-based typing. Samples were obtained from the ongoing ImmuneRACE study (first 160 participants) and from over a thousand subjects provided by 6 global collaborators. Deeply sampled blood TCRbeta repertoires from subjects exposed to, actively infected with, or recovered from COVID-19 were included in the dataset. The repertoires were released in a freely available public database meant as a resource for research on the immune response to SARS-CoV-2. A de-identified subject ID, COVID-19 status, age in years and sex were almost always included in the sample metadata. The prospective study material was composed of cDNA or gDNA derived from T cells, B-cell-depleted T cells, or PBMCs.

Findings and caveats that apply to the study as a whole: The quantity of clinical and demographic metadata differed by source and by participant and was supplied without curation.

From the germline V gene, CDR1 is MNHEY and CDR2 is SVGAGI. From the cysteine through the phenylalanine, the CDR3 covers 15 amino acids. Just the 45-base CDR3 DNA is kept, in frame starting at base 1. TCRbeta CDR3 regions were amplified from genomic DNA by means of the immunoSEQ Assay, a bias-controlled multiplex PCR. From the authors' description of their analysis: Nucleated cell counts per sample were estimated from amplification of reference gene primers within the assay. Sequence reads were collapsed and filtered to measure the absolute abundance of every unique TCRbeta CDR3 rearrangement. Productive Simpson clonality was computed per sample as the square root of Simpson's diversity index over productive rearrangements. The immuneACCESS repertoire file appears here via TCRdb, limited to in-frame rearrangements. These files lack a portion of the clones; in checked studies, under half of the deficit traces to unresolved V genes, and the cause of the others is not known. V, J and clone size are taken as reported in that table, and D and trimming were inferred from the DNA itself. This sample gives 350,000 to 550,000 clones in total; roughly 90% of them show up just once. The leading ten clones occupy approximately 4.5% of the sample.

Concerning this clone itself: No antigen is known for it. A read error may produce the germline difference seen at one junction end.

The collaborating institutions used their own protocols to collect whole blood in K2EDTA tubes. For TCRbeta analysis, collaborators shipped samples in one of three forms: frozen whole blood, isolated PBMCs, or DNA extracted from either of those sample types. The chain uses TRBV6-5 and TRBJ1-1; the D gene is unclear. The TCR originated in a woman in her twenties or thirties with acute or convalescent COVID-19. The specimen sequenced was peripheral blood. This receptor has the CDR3 CASSYSRLPNSEAFF. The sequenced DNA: TGTGCCAGCAGTTACTCGAGACTCCCGAACTCTGAAGCTTTCTTT.